This T cell receptor beta chain was sequenced in a study of T cell responses to AZD1222 COVID-19 vaccine. Profiled with immunoSEQ multiplex PCR; TCRdb holds only in-frame clones, not every one. The sample has 40,000 to 50,000 clones, more than 70% seen once. The count of this clone is one. No antigen is known for it. Study results and limitations: Clonal diversity was possibly underestimated, and white British individuals and females predominated among donors.

The origin of this receptor is an adult who received the AZD1222 COVID-19 vaccine. Sequenced material: peripheral blood, taken 28 days after the second AZD1222 dose.

CDR3 bases: TGTGCCAGCAGCTTGGAACCGAGTGTCCCGGGACAGGGAGGCTATGGCTACACCTTC. It encodes CASSLEPSVPGQGGYGYTF. The chain links TRBV5-4 to TRBJ1-2, with 9 bases lining up with TRBD1. The V segment lost 0 bases and the J segment 4 bases; nucleotides outside the gene matches: 16. Germline assignment: CDR1 SGHNT and CDR2 YYREEE (reference sequence). This CDR3 is 19 amino acids long.